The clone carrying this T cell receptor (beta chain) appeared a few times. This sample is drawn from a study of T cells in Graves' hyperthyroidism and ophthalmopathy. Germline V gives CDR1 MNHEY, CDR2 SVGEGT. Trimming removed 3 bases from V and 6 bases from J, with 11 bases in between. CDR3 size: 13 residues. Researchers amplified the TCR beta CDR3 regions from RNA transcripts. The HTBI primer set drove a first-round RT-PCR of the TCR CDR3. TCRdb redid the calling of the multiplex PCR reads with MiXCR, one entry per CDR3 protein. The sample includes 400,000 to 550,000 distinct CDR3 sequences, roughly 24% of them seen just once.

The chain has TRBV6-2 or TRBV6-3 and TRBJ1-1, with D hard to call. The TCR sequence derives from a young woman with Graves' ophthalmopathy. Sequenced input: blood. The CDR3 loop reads CASSYVIGAEAFF. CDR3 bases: TGTGCCAGCAGTTATGTTATCGGGGCTGAAGCTTTCTTT.